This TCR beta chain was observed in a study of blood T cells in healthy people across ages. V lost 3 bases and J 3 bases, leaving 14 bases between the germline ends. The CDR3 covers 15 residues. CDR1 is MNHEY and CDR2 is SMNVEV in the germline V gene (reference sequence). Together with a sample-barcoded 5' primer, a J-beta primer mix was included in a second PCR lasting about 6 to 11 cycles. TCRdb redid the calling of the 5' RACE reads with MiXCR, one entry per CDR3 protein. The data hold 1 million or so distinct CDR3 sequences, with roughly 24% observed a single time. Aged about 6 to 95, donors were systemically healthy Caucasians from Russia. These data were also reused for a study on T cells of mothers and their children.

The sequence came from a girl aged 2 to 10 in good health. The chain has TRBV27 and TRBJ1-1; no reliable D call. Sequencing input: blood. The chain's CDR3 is CASSFSVWGDTEAFF. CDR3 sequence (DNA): TGTGCCAGCAGTTTCTCAGTTTGGGGAGACACTGAAGCTTTCTTT.